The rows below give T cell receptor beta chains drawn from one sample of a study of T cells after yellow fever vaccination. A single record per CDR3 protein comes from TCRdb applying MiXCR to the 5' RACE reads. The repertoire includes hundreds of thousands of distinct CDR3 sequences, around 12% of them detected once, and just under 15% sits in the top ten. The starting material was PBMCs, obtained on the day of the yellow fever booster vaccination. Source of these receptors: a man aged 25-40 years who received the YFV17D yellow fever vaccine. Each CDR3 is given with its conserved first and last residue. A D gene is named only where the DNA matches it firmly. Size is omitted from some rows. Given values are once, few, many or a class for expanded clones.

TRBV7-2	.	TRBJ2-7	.	TGTGCCAGCAGCCACGAGGCAAGCTCCTACGAGCAGTACTTC	CASSHEASSYEQYF
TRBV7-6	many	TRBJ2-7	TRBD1	TGTGCCAGCAGCTCCGGGACAGGGCTTTTGTACGAGCAGTACTTC	CASSSGTGLLYEQYF
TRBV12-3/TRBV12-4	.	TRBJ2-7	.	TGTGCCAGCAGCTCGGACCAGCTTGAGCAGTACTTC	CASSSDQLEQYF
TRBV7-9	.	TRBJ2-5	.	TGTGCCAGCAGCTCACCTTTGACCCGAGAGACCCAGTACTTC	CASSSPLTRETQYF
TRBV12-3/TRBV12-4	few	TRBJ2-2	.	TGTGCCAGCAGCGCCATTGAAACCGGGCTTTTTTCCGGGGAGCTGTTTTTT	CASSAIETGLFSGELFF
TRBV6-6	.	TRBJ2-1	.	TGTGCCAGCAGTTACTCGACAGTTCGTGAGCAGTTCTTC	CASSYSTVREQFF
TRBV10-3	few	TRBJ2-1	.	TGTGCCATCAGTGAGCAGAAGGGCGGTCTTGATGAGCAGTTCTTC	CAISEQKGGLDEQFF
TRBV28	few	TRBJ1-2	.	TGTGCCAGCAGTTTAATTGAACCGGACTCTGGCTACACCTTC	CASSLIEPDSGYTF
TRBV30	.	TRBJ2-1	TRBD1	TGTGCCTGGGGTTCCAAGGGGGCGCGGGATGAGCAGTTCTTC	CAWGSKGARDEQFF
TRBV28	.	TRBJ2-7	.	TGTGCCAGCACTCCACCCCAGGGGTCCGAGCAGTACTTC	CASTPPQGSEQYF
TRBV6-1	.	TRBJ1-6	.	TGTGCCAGCAGGGCGCGGGATAATTCACCCCTCCACTTT	CASRARDNSPLHF
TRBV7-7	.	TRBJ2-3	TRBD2	TGTGCCAGCAGCTTAGGGCGGGCGGGAGTCACAGATACGCAGTATTTT	CASSLGRAGVTDTQYF
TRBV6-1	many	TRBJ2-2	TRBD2	TGTGCCAGCAGGCGAGGACTAGCGGGAGGACCCGGGGAGCTGTTTTTT	CASRRGLAGGPGELFF
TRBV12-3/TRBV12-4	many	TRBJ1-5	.	TGTGCCAGCAGTTTAGATCGGGACCAGCGGGGCAATCAGCCCCAGCATTTT	CASSLDRDQRGNQPQHF
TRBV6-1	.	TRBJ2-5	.	TGTGCCAGCGATTGGGGGGTGAGGGAGACCCAGTACTTC	CASDWGVRETQYF
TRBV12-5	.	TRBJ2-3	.	TGTGCTAGTGGGCTCCTCACAGATACGCAGTATTTT	CASGLLTDTQYF
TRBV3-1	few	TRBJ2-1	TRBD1	TGTGCCAGCAGCAAGACAGGGACCTCCTACAATGAGCAGTTCTTC	CASSKTGTSYNEQFF
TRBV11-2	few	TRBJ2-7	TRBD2	TGTGCCAGCAGCTCTCACCTTACGATAGCGGGAGTAACCGAGCAGTACTTC	CASSSHLTIAGVTEQYF
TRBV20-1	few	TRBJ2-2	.	TGCAGTGCTAGCGGTATCGAGGCGAGCGGGGAGCTGTTTTTT	CSASGIEASGELFF
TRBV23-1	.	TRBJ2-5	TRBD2	TGCGCCAGCAGTCAAACCTGGGGTAGCGGGAGGTCTGAGACCCAGTACTTC	CASSQTWGSGRSETQYF
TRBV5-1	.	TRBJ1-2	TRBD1	TGCGCCAGCAGCTTGGCTCCGACAGGGAACTATGGCTACACCTTC	CASSLAPTGNYGYTF
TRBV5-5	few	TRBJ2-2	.	TGTGCCAGCAGCCACGTCAGGGTTCACACCGGGGAGCTGTTTTTT	CASSHVRVHTGELFF
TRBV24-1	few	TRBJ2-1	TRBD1	TGTGCCACCAGTGATCCCGGGACAGGGATATACAATGAGCAGTTCTTC	CATSDPGTGIYNEQFF
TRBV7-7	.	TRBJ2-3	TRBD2	TGTGCCAGCAGCCCGACTAGCGGGAGGCAGTATTTT	CASSPTSGRQYF
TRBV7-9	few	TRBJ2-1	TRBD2	TGTGCCAGCAGCCCGATCTCAGCGGGAGAGTATCGGAATGAGCAGTTCTTC	CASSPISAGEYRNEQFF
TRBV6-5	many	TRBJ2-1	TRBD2	TGTGCCAGCAGTAGACTAGCGGGAGTAAGCAATGAGCAGTTCTTC	CASSRLAGVSNEQFF
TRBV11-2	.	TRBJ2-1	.	TGTGCCAGCAGCGGCGACGGCCCCTACAATGAGCAGTTCTTC	CASSGDGPYNEQFF
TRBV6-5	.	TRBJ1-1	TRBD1	TGTGCCAGCAGTTACCAGGACAGGGGCCCTGAAGCTTTCTTT	CASSYQDRGPEAFF
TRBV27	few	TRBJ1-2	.	TGTGCCAGCAGGCAGACCCGGAACTATGGCTACACCTTC	CASRQTRNYGYTF